This is a list of T cell receptor beta chains from one sample in a study of cytomegalovirus exposure and HLA in healthy donors. Clones were sequenced by immunoSEQ multiplex PCR, and TCRdb holds only the in-frame ones, with some missing. The sample has tens of thousands of clones, about 73% seen once. Material: PBMCs. All receptors come from a woman in her forties in good health and CMV-seropositive. Both conserved end residues are part of each CDR3. D genes are given only for firm matches. Some rows have no size entry. The others give once, few or many, or a class for an expanded clone.

d_call	clone_size	v_call	cdr3_aa
TRBD1	few	TRBV28	CASSLEAGGASGNTIYF
.	.	TRBV2	CASSGIPGQLYEQYF
.	.	TRBV7-2	CASSLDSRGWETQYF
.	.	TRBV28	CATTRTRHSSSTDTQYF
.	.	TRBV19	CASASEYEQYF
.	.	TRBV7-2	CASSRRQQANTGELFF
.	.	TRBV7-3	CASSLQGGERAFF
TRBD2	.	TRBV6-8	CASTSRGLADSLTHYEQYF
TRBD2	.	TRBV27	CASSLRLGLAGVDAGELFF
TRBD1	.	TRBV11-3	CASTPRDRDSYEQYF
TRBD1	.	TRBV7-2	CASSLVSGGDQPQHF
.	.	TRBV5-1	CASSLSADTQYF
TRBD2	.	TRBV7-2	CASSLLAGAGSDTQYF
.	.	TRBV29-1	CSVGPAGMNTEAFF
.	.	TRBV28	CASSLDERHYEQYF
TRBD1	.	TRBV9	CASSISGTGGLNSPLHF
TRBD1	.	TRBV28	CASSLGGGLFYGYTF
.	few	TRBV29-1	CSVVRGTQRPYEQYF
TRBD1	.	TRBV11-3	CASSTGTGFTELFF
TRBD1	.	TRBV15	CATSRPGTGNNQPQHF
TRBD1	few	TRBV7-2	CASSSRDREGVYTF
TRBD2	.	TRBV6-5	CAARESGRDEQFF
.	few	TRBV7-9	CASSPVATGELFF
TRBD2	.	TRBV4-3	CASSQGPRGSAHEQFF
TRBD2	.	TRBV29-1	CSVSSGGTSYEQYF
.	.	TRBV7-9	CSSSARGTSGANVLTF
.	few	TRBV2	CASSEARTGELFF
TRBD2	many	TRBV15	CATSREGLAVNEQFF
TRBD1	once	TRBV7-3	CASSLGTGQETQYF
.	.	TRBV5-5	CASSFRQSYEQYF
TRBD2	.	TRBV18	CASSPITSGSWDEQYF
TRBD2	few	TRBV27	CATKGAGGLPYEQYF
.	.	TRBV19	CASSFRTENTEAFF
.	.	TRBV6-5	CASSYSRGGMNTEAFF
TRBD1	.	TRBV20-1	CSASTGEQFF
TRBD2	.	TRBV7-3	CASSAGGMTYEQYF
TRBD2	.	TRBV11-3	CASSLGASGSPTYEQYF
.	few	TRBV4-2	CASSQESRTENTEAFF
TRBD2	.	TRBV10-1	CASAGVTGGKGKTQYF
.	.	TRBV19	CASSPSWAGGYTF
.	.	TRBV6-5	CASSPGVEGYTF
.	few	TRBV18	CASSPQRGSNQPQHF
TRBD1	.	TRBV6-6	CASSETGLYGYTF
TRBD1	.	TRBV11-2	CASSLAPGGYNEQFF
.	.	TRBV2	CASSDSRSGNQPQHF
TRBD2	.	TRBV4-3	CASSQYTSESYEQYF
TRBD2	few	TRBV6-1	CAGRTSGSNEQFF
TRBD2	.	TRBV7-9	CASSPKHRLADEQFF
.	once	TRBV27	CASTEQTNTGELFF
.	many	TRBV9	CASSPLEGRDTQYF
TRBD1	.	TRBV29-1	CSVEGRERGREQFF
.	.	TRBV27	CASSLRGWDEKLFF
.	.	TRBV7-3	CASCPSSTDTQYF
TRBD1	once	TRBV7-9	CASSSGTVNYGYTF
.	.	TRBV7-9	CASSVDSPNQPQHF